Shown below are 15 T cell receptor beta chains from a single sample sequenced in a study of blood T cell repertoires in COVID-19 (dated by TCRdb to the early 2020s). Library generation was performed with the immunoSEQ multiplex PCR assay. TCRdb limited this immuneACCESS table to in-frame rearrangements with V and J called. A share of clones is missing; checked studies link under half to unresolved V genes, and the rest is unexplained. Present in this sample are about 240,000 clones, 82% of which were seen just once. Of the sample, approximately 4.5% falls within the top ten clones. Sequencing used peripheral blood. These receptors were collected from a woman between 65 and 79 years old with acute or convalescent COVID-19.

The chain uses TRBV7-9 and TRBJ1-1; a possible D gene is TRBD1 (6 bases). The CDR3 has 13 amino acids. CDR1 is SEHNR, CDR2 FQNEAQ, per germline (reference sequence). The V and J ends lost 5 bases and 9 bases respectively, with 16 bases between them. The chain's CDR3 is CASSPDGGQKAFF. CDR3 in DNA: TGTGCCAGCAGCCCAGATGGGGGACAAAAAGCTTTCTTT. The full variable domain, rest sourced from reference TRBV7-9 and TRBJ1-1, is DTGVSQNPRHKITKRGQNVTFRCDPISEHNRLYWYRQTLGQGPEFLTYFQNEAQLEKSRLLSDRFSAERPKGSFSTLEIQRTEQGDSAMYLCASSPDGGQKAFFGQGTRLTVV.

The DNA for the CDR3 is TGTGCCAGCAGCCTTGGTGGACAGTCTTATGGCTACACCTTC. Its translation: CASSLGGQSYGYTF. The chain joins TRBV6-5 to TRBJ1-2; D possibly corresponds to TRBD1 (6 bases). The CDR3 sequence is 14 residues long. Germline CDR1 MNHEY, CDR2 SVGAGI. V shed 6 bases and J shed 5 bases, with 16 bases lying between them.

The chain joins TRBV18 to TRBJ2-7; 7 bases line up with TRBD2. CDR3 length: 15 residues. Germline V gene lookup returns CDR1 KGHSH and CDR2 LQKENI. After removal of 4 bases from V and 6 bases from J, the junction contained 12 bases not matched to a gene. The CDR3 spells CASSRTRGDYVEQYF. The CDR3 DNA is TGTGCCAGCTCACGTACTCGCGGGGACTATGTCGAGCAGTACTTC.

V is TRBV4-2 and J is TRBJ1-1; the D gene is possibly TRBD1 (6 bases). The germline V gene encodes CDR1 LGHNA and CDR2 YNFKEQ. The CDR3 sequence is 15 residues long. V dropped 1 base and J dropped 4 bases, with 13 bases sitting between them. The CDR3 protein is CASSQVGTRGTEAFF. CDR3 DNA sequence: TGTGCCAGCAGCCAAGTCGGCACCAGGGGCACTGAAGCTTTCTTT.

The V call is TRBV6-5, the J call TRBJ1-5; D unresolved. V shed 0 bases and J shed 2 bases, with 8 bases lying between them. The CDR3 extends over 15 amino acids. CDR1 MNHEY and CDR2 SVGAGI come from the germline V gene. The CDR3 is CASSYSGQRNQPQHF. The CDR3 nucleotides read TGTGCCAGCAGTTACTCGGGCCAGCGCAATCAGCCCCAGCATTTT.

V gene TRBV3-1 (or the pseudogene TRBV3-2) combines with J gene TRBJ1-1; D may be TRBD1 (5 bases). The CDR3 has 14 residues. V was pared by 6 bases and J by 1 base, with 12 bases between. Germline CDR1 LGHDT, CDR2 YNNKEL (reference sequence). The CDR3 nucleotides are TGTGCCAGCAGTAGGACACCTTCGAACACTGAAGCTTTCTTT. As protein: CASSRTPSNTEAFF.

The chain links TRBV29-1 to TRBJ1-1; 10 bases line up with TRBD1. The V gene end was trimmed by 7 bases and the J gene end by 6 bases; junction bases not matched to a gene: 8. The CDR3 is 13 residues long. Germline lookup yields CDR1 SQVTM and CDR2 ANQGSEA. The CDR3 nucleotides read TGCAGCGCCCCGGGACAGGGGAGGCCTGAAGCTTTCTTT. Translating it yields CSAPGQGRPEAFF.

This clone showed up just once. V gene TRBV12-3 or TRBV12-4 combines with J gene TRBJ1-2; 7 nucleotides match TRBD1. CDR3 length: 12 amino acids. The V segment lost 4 bases and the J segment 6 bases; nucleotides outside the gene matches: 2. CDR3 sequence: CASSSQGHGYTF. The CDR3 DNA is TGTGCCAGCAGTTCACAGGGGCATGGCTACACCTTC.

This chain joins TRBV7-9 and TRBJ1-2; 11 nucleotides align to TRBD1. Germline assignment: CDR1 SEHNR and CDR2 FQNEAQ (reference sequence). The CDR3 consists of 15 residues. The V and J ends lost 1 base and 6 bases, in that order; junction bases with no gene match: 4. In DNA, the CDR3 is TGTGCCAGCAGCTTAGGGACAGGGGGCCGAGATGGCTACACCTTC. Amino acids: CASSLGTGGRDGYTF.

Remarks on this clone: A single base separates this from a much larger clone, so it may be a read error. The genes are TRBV11-3 and TRBJ2-2; D is unclear. The CDR3 runs to 12 residues. Germline lookup yields CDR1 SGHNT and CDR2 YENEEA. V shed 4 bases and J shed 2 bases, with 2 bases lying between them. CDR3 loop: CASSSNTGELFF. The CDR3 region has the DNA TGTGCCAGCAGCTCAAACACCGGGGAGCTGTTTTTT.

The rearrangement links TRBV7-9 to TRBJ1-1; weak D call: TRBD1 (5 bases). Germline loops: CDR1 SEHNR, CDR2 FQNEAQ (reference sequence). The CDR3 runs 17 residues. V lost 0 bases and J lost 0, with 14 bases in between. The CDR3 DNA reads as TGTGCCAGCAGCTTAGCCGCCAGTGCAGGGATGAACACTGAAGCTTTCTTT. Its protein product is CASSLAASAGMNTEAFF.

The V gene is TRBV6-4, the J gene TRBJ2-1; possibly TRBD1 for D (5 bases). Trimming removed 3 bases from V and 2 bases from J, with 11 bases in between. CDR1 MRHNA and CDR2 SNTAGT come from the germline V gene. This CDR3 is 15 amino acids long. The CDR3 coding sequence is TGTGCCAGCAGTGAGTCGGCAGGGACCTACAATGAGCAGTTCTTC. Translation: CASSESAGTYNEQFF.

J is TRBJ1-5 and V is TRBV27; 7 bases match TRBD1. The CDR3 is 15 residues long. V shed 5 bases and J 0 bases; nucleotides not matched to a gene: 4. Germline assignment: CDR1 MNHEY and CDR2 SMNVEV (reference sequence). DNA for the CDR3: TGTGCCAGCAGTCCACAGGGGTATAGCAATCAGCCCCAGCATTTT. It translates to CASSPQGYSNQPQHF.

This clone was seen only once. The CDR3: CASSQEGTGVFTEAFF. Written as DNA, the CDR3 is TGCGCCAGCAGCCAAGAAGGGACAGGGGTTTTCACTGAAGCTTTCTTT. The chain links TRBV4-1 to TRBJ1-1, with 10 bases identical to TRBD1. The CDR3 contains 16 residues. Germline V gene data show CDR1 as MGHRA and CDR2 as YSYEKL. V was pared by 0 bases and J by 4 bases, with 5 bases of the junction left unmatched.

The chain combines TRBV6-6 with TRBJ2-1; 7 bases are a match to TRBD1. The CDR3 is 15 amino acids. The trim removed 4 bases at V and 3 bases at J, leaving 6 bases unmatched. Germline V gives CDR1 MNHNY, CDR2 SVGAGI (reference sequence). Here the CDR3 reads CASSFPGTDYNEQFF. Written as DNA, the CDR3 is TGTGCCAGCAGTTTTCCCGGGACAGACTACAATGAGCAGTTCTTC.